These 32 T cell receptor beta chains originate from one sample sequenced in a study of cytomegalovirus exposure and HLA in healthy donors. The PCR contained 60 Vbeta and 13 Jbeta primers. Generated by immunoSEQ multiplex PCR, the TCRdb table keeps only in-frame clones and is missing some. The sample consists of 150,000 to 180,000 clones, roughly four fifths of them appearing once. Sequenced sample: PBMCs. The receptors shown here come from a man aged 18 to 30 in good health and CMV-seronegative.

The chain employs TRBV5-5 and TRBJ2-7; D is unclear. The CDR3 extends over 12 amino acids. Germline V gene lookup returns CDR1 SGHKS and CDR2 YYEKEE (reference sequence). The V and J ends lost 0 bases and 6 bases respectively, with 7 bases between them. This CDR3 is CASSLAPGEQYF. The CDR3 nucleotides read TGTGCCAGCAGCTTGGCCCCCGGCGAGCAGTACTTC.

This clone was observed a single time. The J gene is TRBJ1-1, the V gene TRBV6-6; D is undetermined. Germline values: CDR1 MNHNY, CDR2 SVGAGI (reference sequence). The CDR3 covers 16 residues. Trimming removed 2 bases from V and 0 bases from J, with 13 bases in between. Here the CDR3 reads CASSYRAGGLNTEAFF. CDR3 sequence (DNA): TGTGCCAGCAGTTACCGGGCGGGAGGCCTGAACACTGAAGCTTTCTTT.

V is TRBV11-2 and J is TRBJ2-7, with TRBD1 identical over 8 bases. The V gene end was trimmed by 5 bases and the J gene end by 0 bases; junction bases not matched to a gene: 6. The germline CDR1 and CDR2 sequences are SGHAT and FQNNGV. This CDR3 spans 15 amino acids. The CDR3 coding sequence is TGTGCCAGCAGCATCTCGACAGGGGACTCCTACGAGCAGTACTTC. Translation: CASSISTGDSYEQYF.

This clone appeared a few times. CDR3 in amino acids: CASSQGRNQPQHF. The CDR3 DNA sequence: TGCGCCAGCAGCCAGGGCCGTAATCAGCCCCAGCATTTT. The V and J genes are TRBV4-1 and TRBJ1-5; D uncertain. Germline V lookup: CDR1 MGHRA, CDR2 YSYEKL. The CDR3 runs to 13 residues. The V end was cut by 3 bases, the J end by 4 bases, with 7 bases between.

The sample holds one count of this clone. In DNA, the CDR3 is TGTGCCAGCAGCTTAGCTCTGCGGGGCAATGAGCAGTTCTTC. Translating it yields CASSLALRGNEQFF. The chain links TRBV11-3 to TRBJ2-1; perhaps TRBD2 as D (6 bases). The V and J ends lost 1 base and 6 bases respectively, with 10 bases between them. Germline V gene lookup returns CDR1 SGHNT and CDR2 YENEEA. The CDR3 runs to 14 residues.

CDR3 bases: TGTGCCAGTAGTACTGACCGGGACACCTGGAACACTGAAGCTTTCTTT. This translates into CASSTDRDTWNTEAFF. V and J are TRBV19 and TRBJ1-1; tentative D call: TRBD1 (6 bases). Germline values: CDR1 LNHDA, CDR2 SQIVND (reference sequence). This CDR3 is 16 amino acids long. V lost 4 bases and J lost 1, with 16 bases in between.

The chain combines TRBV27 with TRBJ1-1; a possible D gene is TRBD1 (6 bases). Trimming cost V 5 bases and J 5 bases, with 18 bases left between them. The CDR3 is 15 residues long. Germline loops: CDR1 MNHEY, CDR2 SMNVEV (reference sequence). CDR3: CASSPMGQGITEAFF. The CDR3 region has the DNA TGTGCCAGCAGTCCGATGGGGCAGGGGATTACTGAAGCTTTCTTT.

V usage is TRBV5-5 and J usage is TRBJ2-5, with a possible D match to TRBD1 (6 bases). This CDR3 comprises 14 residues. Trimming left V 0 bases short and J 6 bases short, with 12 bases between. In germline, CDR1 is SGHKS, CDR2 YYEKEE (reference sequence). The CDR3 spells CASSLGQGMQTQYF. The CDR3 nucleotides read TGTGCCAGCAGCTTGGGCCAGGGGATGCAGACCCAGTACTTC.

In its sample, this clone was seen a few times. The chain is built from TRBV7-6 and TRBJ2-7; tentative D call: TRBD1 (6 bases). V was shortened by 5 bases and J by 6 bases, with 17 bases between the two germline ends. This CDR3 spans 14 amino acids. Looked up from germline, CDR1 is SGHVS and CDR2 is FNYEAQ. The CDR3 DNA follows: TGTGCCAGCAGCGCAACCGGGACACATCGCGAGCAGTACTTC. Amino acid sequence: CASSATGTHREQYF.

The V and J genes are TRBV4-3 and TRBJ1-1; D perhaps matches TRBD1 (6 bases). Germline V gene lookup returns CDR1 LGHNA and CDR2 YSLEER. This CDR3 is 16 amino acids long. Trimming pared 0 bases from V and 1 base from J, leaving 12 bases between. The CDR3 reads CASSQERQDKNTEAFF. CDR3 DNA sequence: TGCGCCAGCAGCCAAGAGAGACAGGATAAGAACACTGAAGCTTTCTTT.

This chain connects TRBV4-3 to TRBJ1-5; no firm D call. Germline V lookup: CDR1 LGHNA, CDR2 YSLEER. The V gene lost 1 base and the J gene lost 5 bases, with 9 bases spanning the gap. CDR3 size: 14 residues. CDR3 nucleotide sequence: TGCGCCAGCAGCCAAGGCTCCGGGGATCAGCCCCAGCATTTT. It encodes CASSQGSGDQPQHF.

This rearrangement joins TRBV7-9 to TRBJ2-1; TRBD1 aligns across 8 bases. Trimming took 3 bases from V and 15 from J; bases not matched to a gene: 7. Germline CDR1 and CDR2: SEHNR and FQNEAQ (reference sequence). The CDR3 length is 12 residues. Here the CDR3 DNA reads TGTGCCAGCAGCTTTGGACAGGGTGATCCGTTCTTC. Encoded protein: CASSFGQGDPFF.

The chain recombines TRBV6-1 with TRBJ1-4; tentatively, D is TRBD1 (6 bases). Trimming left V 3 bases short and J 9 bases short, with 11 bases between. The CDR3 is made up of 13 amino acids. The germline CDR1 and CDR2 sequences are MNHNS and SASEGT. The CDR3 here is CASSEGARKKLFF. The CDR3 DNA is TGTGCCAGCAGTGAGGGGGCGAGGAAAAAACTGTTTTTT.

The chain employs TRBV4-3 and TRBJ2-3; 7 nucleotides line up with TRBD2. The trim removed 3 bases at V and 1 base at J, leaving 4 bases unmatched. Germline loops: CDR1 LGHNA, CDR2 YSLEER. This CDR3 is built from 15 residues. CDR3 region: CASSQVTSGTDTQYF. DNA for the CDR3: TGCGCCAGCAGCCAGGTTACTAGCGGCACAGATACGCAGTATTTT.

J is TRBJ1-5 and V is TRBV7-2, with D tentatively TRBD1 (6 bases). The germline V and J ends were trimmed by 5 bases and 2 bases, with 10 bases remaining between them. There are 14 residues in the CDR3. CDR1 is SGHTA and CDR2 is FQGNSA in the germline V gene. CDR3 region: CASSPDSGNQPQHF. CDR3 sequence (DNA): TGTGCCAGCAGCCCGGACAGCGGCAATCAGCCCCAGCATTTT.

This sequence joins TRBV7-9 and TRBJ1-1; TRBD1 matches 9 bases. This CDR3 contains 14 residues. Germline CDR1 SEHNR, CDR2 FQNEAQ (reference sequence). V lost 5 bases, J lost 6 bases, and 7 bases stayed unmatched. This chain's CDR3 is CASSRDRVGAEAFF. The CDR3 bases are TGTGCCAGCAGCCGGGACAGGGTTGGCGCTGAAGCTTTCTTT.

This clone was observed a single time. CDR3 region: CATSRDPGQSYEQYF. The CDR3 region has the DNA TGTGCCACCAGCAGAGATCCGGGACAGTCCTACGAGCAGTACTTC. This chain joins TRBV15 and TRBJ2-5; TRBD1 agrees at 7 bases. The end of the DNA aligns better with TRBJ2-7, so the J call may be wrong. Germline V gene sequence: CDR1 LNHNV, CDR2 YYDKDF (reference sequence). This CDR3 has 15 amino acids.

The rearrangement uses TRBV15 and TRBJ2-7, with D perhaps matching TRBD2 (5 bases). Germline-derived CDR1 and CDR2 are LNHNV and YYDKDF (reference sequence). Trimming took off 4 bases at V and 2 bases at J, with 6 bases between the two ends. The CDR3 consists of 12 residues. For the CDR3, the DNA is TGTGCCACCAGCAAGGAGGCCTACGAGCAGTACTTC. As protein: CATSKEAYEQYF.

The rearrangement links TRBV18 to TRBJ2-4; 7 bases align to TRBD1. This CDR3 spans 15 amino acids. Trimming at V came to 7 bases and at J to 2 bases, leaving 8 bases not matched to a gene. The V gene's germline CDR1 is KGHSH and CDR2 LQKENI. This chain's CDR3 is CASLQGQGTKNIQYF. For the CDR3, the DNA is TGTGCCAGCTTACAGGGGCAAGGAACCAAAAACATTCAGTACTTC.

In its sample, this clone was seen once. The rearrangement links TRBV13 to TRBJ2-3, with TRBD2 matching over 9 bases. In germline, CDR1 is PRHDT, CDR2 FYEKMQ (reference sequence). The V segment lost 5 bases and the J segment 9 bases; nucleotides outside the gene matches: 15. The CDR3 consists of 16 residues. CDR3 residues: CASSASGTSRYRTQYF. The CDR3 DNA sequence: TGTGCCAGCAGCGCCTCCGGGACTAGCAGATATCGGACGCAGTATTTT.

The chain joins TRBV7-2 to TRBJ2-3; TRBD2 agrees at 12 bases. Losses at the gene ends were 4 bases for V and 14 bases for J; bases not matched to a gene: 13. The length of the CDR3 is 15 residues. From germline, CDR1 is SGHTA and CDR2 FQGNSA. The CDR3 bases are TGTGCCAGCAGCTCCCAACAGACTAGCGGGAGCGTGAGGTATTTT. Translating it yields CASSSQQTSGSVRYF.

The V gene is TRBV5-4, the J gene TRBJ2-7; 14 bases are shared with TRBD2. The CDR3 consists of 18 residues. V shed 4 bases, J shed 4 bases, and the junction held 13 bases outside the gene matches. CDR1 is SGHNT, CDR2 YYREEE, per germline (reference sequence). The CDR3 loop is CASSGEGTSGRKVYEQYF. DNA for the CDR3: TGTGCCAGCAGCGGGGAAGGGACTAGCGGGAGAAAAGTTTACGAGCAGTACTTC.

CDR3 region: CASSPEVTGELFF. CDR3 DNA sequence: TGTGCCAGCAGTCCGGAGGTCACCGGGGAGCTGTTTTTT. This chain connects TRBV7-6 to TRBJ2-2, with a possible D match to TRBD2 (5 bases). The CDR3 extends over 13 amino acids. The ends were cut back, 6 bases at V and 4 bases at J, with 9 bases in the middle. Germline V gene lookup returns CDR1 SGHVS and CDR2 FNYEAQ.

This clone has just one count. The CDR3 bases are TGTGCCAGCAGCTCGGGAGGACCCCTACGGGAGCAGTACTTC. Encoded protein: CASSSGGPLREQYF. V is TRBV7-2 and J is TRBJ2-7; TRBD2 matches at 7 bases. J lost 7 bases, V lost 4 bases, and 10 bases had no gene match. There are 14 residues in the CDR3. CDR1 is SGHTA, CDR2 FQGNSA, per germline. Based on the CDR3 plus reference TRBV7-2 and TRBJ2-7, the full variable domain is GAGVSQSPSNKVTEKGKDVELRCDPISGHTALYWYRQSLGQGLEFLIYFQGNSAPDKSGLPSDRFSAERTGGSVSTLTIQRTQQEDSAVYLCASSSGGPLREQYFGPGTRLTVT.

V gene TRBV19 combines with J gene TRBJ2-1; TRBD1 aligns across 7 bases. Germline loops: CDR1 LNHDA, CDR2 SQIVND (reference sequence). V lost 4 bases to trimming and J lost 10 bases; unmatched junction nucleotides: 13. The CDR3 consists of 15 residues. CDR3 protein: CASSTHVRGPGEQFF. DNA of the CDR3: TGTGCCAGTAGTACCCACGTTAGGGGGCCAGGGGAGCAGTTCTTC.

In regard to this clone: The final CDR3 position lacks the conserved phenylalanine or tryptophan, pointing to a likely read error. The DNA is omitted, as the CDR3 cannot be located on it reliably, and the CDR3 follows TCRdb's listing. The chain has TRBV11-1 and TRBJ2-7; whether TRBD1, the table's D call, matches the DNA was not checked. Germline lookup yields CDR1 SGHAT and CDR2 FQDESV (reference sequence). Including both end residues, the CDR3 is 11 amino acids long. The CDR3 sequence is CASSQAGQTRD.

In its sample, this clone was seen a few times. Other nucleotide sequences in the sample specify the same CDR3. The CDR3 sequence: CSAGTGSEQYF. The CDR3 nucleotides are TGCAGCGCGGGGACAGGGAGCGAGCAGTACTTC. This chain links TRBV29-1 with TRBJ2-7, with 9 bases lining up with TRBD1. Germline V gene sequence: CDR1 SQVTM, CDR2 ANQGSEA. This CDR3 contains 11 residues. J lost 6 bases, V lost 7 bases, and 4 bases had no gene match.

The CDR3 sequence is CASSEPGRGHRVTEAFF. The CDR3 DNA reads as TGTGCCAGCAGTGAGCCCGGCAGGGGTCACAGGGTTACTGAAGCTTTCTTT. This sequence joins TRBV25-1 and TRBJ1-1; D is possibly TRBD1 (6 bases). The V end was cut by 3 bases, the J end by 5 bases, with 22 bases between. Germline CDR1 MGHDK, CDR2 SYGVNS. The CDR3 is 17 residues long. The full variable domain, in which reference TRBV25-1 and TRBJ1-1 provide the parts outside the CDR3, is EADIYQTPRYLVIGTGKKITLECSQTMGHDKMYWYQQDPGMELHLIHYSYGVNSTEKGDLSSESTVSRIRTEHFPLTLESARPSHTSQYLCASSEPGRGHRVTEAFFGQGTRLTVV.

The rearrangement links TRBV5-1 to TRBJ2-5; the match to TRBD1 covers 7 bases. V shed 2 bases and J 1 base; nucleotides not matched to a gene: 5. CDR1 is SGHRS and CDR2 is YFSETQ in the germline V gene. This CDR3 comprises 15 residues. The CDR3 sequence is CASSFTDRTQETQYF. The CDR3 coding sequence is TGCGCCAGCAGCTTTACGGACAGGACCCAAGAGACCCAGTACTTC.

The rearrangement uses TRBV14 and TRBJ2-5, with 11 bases lining up with TRBD2. The J call could be wrong; TRBJ2-7 is a better fit for the DNA end. The CDR3 contains 15 residues. The germline gives CDR1 SGHDN, CDR2 FVKESK. CDR3 loop: CASTTTGTSGYEQYF. CDR3 nucleotide sequence: TGTGCCAGCACTACGACCGGGACTAGCGGTTACGAGCAGTACTTC.

This clone was seen only a few times. The rearrangement uses TRBV28 and TRBJ1-2; TRBD1 agrees at 9 bases. CDR3 length: 19 amino acids. Germline CDR1 MDHEN, CDR2 SYDVKM. The V segment lost 6 bases and the J segment 4 bases; nucleotides outside the gene matches: 21. CDR3 amino acids: CASSRTGAYVYTLSYGYTF. CDR3 bases: TGTGCCAGCAGCCGGACAGGGGCGTATGTTTATACCCTCAGCTATGGCTACACCTTC.

The V call is TRBV13, the J call TRBJ2-1; 12 bases align to TRBD2. There are 16 residues in the CDR3. Germline CDR1 is PRHDT and CDR2 is FYEKMQ (reference sequence). V lost 1 base to trimming and J lost 5 bases; unmatched junction nucleotides: 3. CDR3 sequence (DNA): TGTGCCAGCAGCTTAGCTAGCGGGAGGGTAGACAATGAGCAGTTCTTC. Its protein is CASSLASGRVDNEQFF. Full variable domain (remainder filled in from reference TRBV13 and TRBJ2-1): AAGVIQSPRHLIKEKRETATLKCYPIPRHDTVYWYQQGPGQDPQFLISFYEKMQSDKGSIPDRFSAQQFSDYHSELNMSSLELGDSALYFCASSLASGRVDNEQFFGPGTRLTVL.